These 28 T cell receptor beta chains share one sample of origin, sequenced in a study of blood T cell repertoires in COVID-19. The protocol was immunoSEQ multiplex PCR, while the TCRdb copy is restricted to in-frame clones and leaves out a portion. The data hold around 100,000 clones, with 75% to 90% observed a single time. Sequencing used peripheral blood. The receptors originated from a human donor in a cohort sampled during active or convalescent COVID-19.

The chain links TRBV9 to TRBJ2-7; D remains ambiguous. Per the germline V gene, CDR1 is SGDLS and CDR2 is YYNGEE. This CDR3 is built from 12 residues. Trimming pared 7 bases from V and 6 bases from J, leaving 14 bases between. CDR3 in amino acids: CASGRTLSEQYF. The DNA for the CDR3 is TGTGCCAGCGGGCGAACGTTATCCGAGCAGTACTTC.

The rearrangement links TRBV28 to TRBJ2-1; 15 bases line up with TRBD2. Germline CDR1 reads MDHEN; CDR2 reads SYDVKM. CDR3 length: 19 amino acids. The junction had 11 bases not matched to a gene; V was cut back by 8 bases and J by 0 bases. CDR3 sequence reads: CASGNSGTSGGYSYNEQFF. The CDR3 bases are TGTGCCAGCGGAAACTCCGGGACTAGCGGGGGGTACTCCTACAATGAGCAGTTCTTC.

The chain joins TRBV7-2 to TRBJ2-7; 13 bases line up with TRBD2. CDR1 is SGHTA, CDR2 FQGNSA, per germline. The CDR3 loop spans 16 amino acids. The V segment lost 0 bases and the J segment 2 bases; nucleotides outside the gene matches: 1. The CDR3 region is CASSLATSGGAYEQYF. Written as DNA, the CDR3 is TGTGCCAGCAGCTTAGCCACTAGCGGGGGGGCCTACGAGCAGTACTTC.

The chain combines TRBV24-1 with TRBJ2-1; D is uncertain. Germline V gene lookup returns CDR1 KGHDR and CDR2 SFDVKD. The CDR3 runs to 17 residues. The V and J ends lost 4 bases and 2 bases respectively, with 17 bases between them. CDR3 in amino acids: CATSDPSKRSPYNEQFF. Here the CDR3 DNA reads TGTGCCACCAGTGACCCGTCGAAGAGATCTCCCTACAATGAGCAGTTCTTC.

This chain links TRBV30 with TRBJ1-5; D remains unclear. V lost 0 bases, J lost 10 bases, and 7 bases lay in between. CDR3 length equals 11 residues. Germline CDR1 is GTSNPN and CDR2 is SVGIG (reference sequence). The CDR3 loop is CAWSVGGPQHF. The CDR3 DNA reads TGTGCCTGGAGTGTCGGCGGTCCCCAGCATTTT. The full variable domain, rest sourced from reference TRBV30 and TRBJ1-5, is SQTIHQWPATLVQPVGSPLSLECTVEGTSNPNLYWYRQAAGRGLQLLFYSVGIGQISSEVPQNLSASRPQDRQFILSSKKLLLSDSGFYLCAWSVGGPQHFGDGTRLSIL.

The chain is built from TRBV7-9 and TRBJ2-7, with TRBD2 identical over 11 bases. The CDR3 totals 16 residues. Germline-derived CDR1 and CDR2 are SEHNR and FQNEAQ (reference sequence). V lost 4 bases, J lost 2 bases, and 7 bases stayed unmatched. The CDR3 here is CASSSWTSGPPYEQYF. For the CDR3, the DNA is TGTGCCAGCAGCTCCTGGACTAGCGGGCCCCCCTACGAGCAGTACTTC. Filled out from reference TRBV7-9 and TRBJ2-7, the complete variable domain reads DTGVSQNPRHKITKRGQNVTFRCDPISEHNRLYWYRQTLGQGPEFLTYFQNEAQLEKSRLLSDRFSAERPKGSFSTLEIQRTEQGDSAMYLCASSSWTSGPPYEQYFGPGTRLTVT.

Note on this clone: The same CDR3 can be traced to other DNA sequences in this sample. V is TRBV5-1 and J is TRBJ2-3; 7 bases fit TRBD2. Per germline, CDR1 SGHRS and CDR2 YFSETQ. The CDR3 covers 13 residues. V was pared by 4 bases and J by 4 bases, with 3 bases of the junction left unmatched. DNA of the CDR3: TGCGCCAGCAGCCTTGGGGGGGCAGATACGCAGTATTTT. Protein sequence: CASSLGGADTQYF. Based on the CDR3 plus reference TRBV5-1 and TRBJ2-3, the full variable domain is KAGVTQTPRYLIKTRGQQVTLSCSPISGHRSVSWYQQTPGQGLQFLFEYFSETQRNKGNFPGRFSGRQFSNSRSEMNVSTLELGDSALYLCASSLGGADTQYFGPGTRLTVL.

V gene TRBV7-2 combines with J gene TRBJ2-1; D gene unclear. The CDR3 consists of 15 residues. The germline V gene has CDR1 SGHTA and CDR2 FQGNSA. Deletions cut 0 bases from V and 2 bases from J, with 8 bases between. Here the CDR3 DNA reads TGTGCCAGCAGCTTAGCGGTCCTAGCCTACAATGAGCAGTTCTTC. Encoded protein: CASSLAVLAYNEQFF.

This chain links TRBV3-1 (or the pseudogene TRBV3-2) with TRBJ2-5, with D unclear. CDR1 is LGHDT and CDR2 is YNNKEL in the germline V gene (reference sequence). The germline V and J ends were trimmed by 6 bases and 4 bases, with 3 bases remaining between them. This CDR3 region has 10 residues. The CDR3 sequence: CASSRETQYF. As DNA, the CDR3 is TGTGCCAGCAGTAGAGAGACCCAGTACTTC.

The CDR3 region is CASSLNSLGRQPQHF. The CDR3 DNA sequence: TGTGCCAGCAGTTTAAATAGCCTTGGCCGTCAGCCCCAGCATTTT. J is TRBJ1-5 and V is TRBV27; D call uncertain. The V end lost 2 bases, the J end lost 6 bases, and 14 bases lay between the germline ends. The CDR3 has 15 amino acids. Germline V gives CDR1 MNHEY, CDR2 SMNVEV (reference sequence).

DNA of the CDR3: TGTGCCAGCAGCCGTCAAGGGGGCTCCCCCTATAATTCACCCCTCCACTTT. Its protein product is CASSRQGGSPYNSPLHF. This chain joins TRBV14 and TRBJ1-6, with TRBD1 matching 7 bases. From germline, CDR1 is SGHDN and CDR2 FVKESK. The CDR3 extends over 17 amino acids. Losses at the gene ends were 4 bases for V and 2 bases for J; bases not matched to a gene: 8.

The V and J genes are TRBV24-1 and TRBJ2-7; D unclear. Germline CDR1 and CDR2: KGHDR and SFDVKD. The CDR3 is 16 amino acids. Trimming pared 4 bases from V and 2 bases from J, leaving 17 bases between. The CDR3 region is CATSDPLTGFPYEQYF. CDR3 bases: TGTGCCACCAGTGACCCCCTTACGGGTTTCCCCTACGAGCAGTACTTC.

This chain's CDR3 is CASSYSIHSYTEAFF. CDR3 coding DNA: TGTGCCAGCAGTTACTCGATCCACTCTTACACTGAAGCTTTCTTT. The genes are TRBV6-5 and TRBJ1-1; D gene uncertain. Per germline, CDR1 MNHEY and CDR2 SVGAGI. V was cut by 0 bases and J by 3 bases, with 11 bases left in between. This CDR3 spans 15 amino acids.

The chain joins TRBV5-1 to TRBJ1-2, with D perhaps matching TRBD1 (5 bases). V shed 4 bases and J shed 4 bases, with 11 bases lying between them. This CDR3 has 13 residues. Germline CDR1 is SGHRS and CDR2 is YFSETQ. CDR3 in DNA: TGCGCCAGCAGCGAAGACAGACTCTATGGCTACACCTTC. Translating gives CASSEDRLYGYTF.

This sequence joins TRBV4-1 and TRBJ1-5; TRBD1 aligns across 7 bases. The CDR3 consists of 15 residues. Trimming took 2 bases from V and 4 from J; bases not matched to a gene: 5. Looked up from germline, CDR1 is MGHRA and CDR2 is YSYEKL. CDR3 amino acids: CASSQTGQQNQPQHF. Written as DNA, the CDR3 is TGCGCCAGCAGCCAAACGGGACAGCAGAATCAGCCCCAGCATTTT.

This clone was counted only a few times. The chain links TRBV15 to TRBJ1-1, with D uncertain. The V end was cut by 0 bases, the J end by 5 bases, with 4 bases between. This CDR3 comprises 12 residues. Germline V lookup: CDR1 LNHNV, CDR2 YYDKDF (reference sequence). CDR3 bases: TGTGCCACCAGCAGAGATGAGACTGAAGCTTTCTTT. Protein: CATSRDETEAFF. The variable domain in full, with the rest retrieved from reference TRBV15 and TRBJ1-1, is DAMVIQNPRYQVTQFGKPVTLSCSQTLNHNVMYWYQQKSSQAPKLLFHYYDKDFNNEADTPDNFQSRRPNTSFCFLDIRSPGLGDTAMYLCATSRDETEAFFGQGTRLTVV.

This chain connects TRBV5-6 to TRBJ1-3; TRBD1 matches 8 bases. Germline V lookup: CDR1 SGHDT, CDR2 YYEEEE. This CDR3 has 17 residues. Germline trimming cut 4 bases from V and 3 bases from J; bases unmatched to any gene: 12. The CDR3 DNA sequence: TGTGCCAGCAGCCCGGATCCAGGGGGCTTAAGTGGAAACACCATATATTTT. Amino acid sequence: CASSPDPGGLSGNTIYF.

The chain recombines TRBV13 with TRBJ2-7; 10 positions match TRBD1. Per germline, CDR1 PRHDT and CDR2 FYEKMQ (reference sequence). V was pared by 5 bases and J by 3 bases, with 4 bases of the junction left unmatched. The CDR3 contains 14 residues. CDR3 nucleotides: TGTGCCAGCAGCCCCCGGACAGGGGGCTACGAGCAGTACTTC. Protein sequence: CASSPRTGGYEQYF.

The gene calls are TRBV12-2 and TRBJ1-4; no DNA check was done on the table's D call, TRBD1. TRBV12-2 is a listed pseudogene. The CDR3 length is 19 residues. The CDR3 nucleotides read TGTGCAAGTCGCTTAGCGGACAGGGTTTTCCCGTTGAACAATGAAAAACTGTTTTTT. Protein: CASRLADRVFPLNNEKLFF.

V gene TRBV11-3 combines with J gene TRBJ1-1; TRBD1 might be the D (6 bases). V was cut by 2 bases and J by 6 bases, with 13 bases left in between. The germline V gene has CDR1 SGHNT and CDR2 YENEEA. The CDR3 covers 14 residues. The chain's CDR3 is CASSLTGGLAEAFF. As DNA, the CDR3 is TGTGCCAGCAGCTTAACGGGGGGGCTAGCTGAAGCTTTCTTT.

The chain carries TRBV2 and TRBJ1-4; D is perhaps TRBD1 (5 bases). Germline V gives CDR1 SNHLY, CDR2 FYNNEI. The CDR3 has 14 amino acids. The CDR3, as DNA: TGTGTTTCGCTAGACAGAGCCTTTAATGAAAAACTGTTTTTT. It specifies CVSLDRAFNEKLFF.

In regard to this clone: The junction departs from germline at one end; a sequencing error may be responsible. The CDR3 DNA is TGTGCCAGCAGTATATGGACTAGGCGATACAATGAGCAGTTCTTC. Translation gives CASSIWTRRYNEQFF. The chain is built from TRBV28 and TRBJ2-1, with 7 bases aligning to TRBD2. Germline values: CDR1 MDHEN, CDR2 SYDVKM. The CDR3 totals 15 residues.

The chain recombines TRBV2 with TRBJ1-2; possible D gene TRBD1, 6 bases. The germline V and J ends were trimmed by 7 bases and 3 bases, with 12 bases remaining between them. CDR3 length equals 13 residues. Germline V gene data show CDR1 as SNHLY and CDR2 as FYNNEI. The CDR3 DNA sequence: TGTGCCAGCACTACAGGGCTTGACTATGGCTACACCTTC. Its translation is CASTTGLDYGYTF.

The rearrangement links TRBV15 to TRBJ1-2, with 11 bases fitting TRBD1. Germline CDR1 LNHNV, CDR2 YYDKDF (reference sequence). The CDR3 has 15 residues. After removal of 3 bases from V and 3 bases from J, the junction contained 3 bases not matched to a gene. CDR3 DNA sequence: TGTGCCACCAGCAGCTGGGACAGGGGGTACTATGGCTACACCTTC. Its protein is CATSSWDRGYYGYTF. Together with reference TRBV15 and TRBJ1-2, the CDR3 gives the full variable domain: DAMVIQNPRYQVTQFGKPVTLSCSQTLNHNVMYWYQQKSSQAPKLLFHYYDKDFNNEADTPDNFQSRRPNTSFCFLDIRSPGLGDTAMYLCATSSWDRGYYGYTFGSGTRLTVV.

The rearrangement joins TRBV19 to TRBJ1-2; the D is unclear. The germline gives CDR1 LNHDA, CDR2 SQIVND (reference sequence). The CDR3 runs to 13 residues. V lost 5 bases to trimming and J lost 4 bases, with 11 bases between them. CDR3 amino acids: CASSPYRPYGYTF. CDR3 in DNA: TGTGCCAGTAGTCCCTATCGTCCCTATGGCTACACCTTC.

V is TRBV6-2 or TRBV6-3 and J is TRBJ1-1; possibly TRBD1 for D (5 bases). Germline-derived CDR1 and CDR2 are MNHEY and SVGEGT. V was shortened by 2 bases and J by 0 bases, with 16 bases between the two germline ends. The CDR3 is 17 residues long. Here the CDR3 DNA reads TGTGCCAGCAGTTACCTCGGACATACTACCATGAACACTGAAGCTTTCTTT. As protein: CASSYLGHTTMNTEAFF.

In its sample, this clone was seen once. The chain recombines TRBV7-9 with TRBJ2-3; 9 nucleotides agree with TRBD1. This CDR3 spans 16 amino acids. The ends lost 5 bases at V and 3 bases at J; junction bases unmatched: 9. Germline V CDR1 and CDR2: SEHNR, FQNEAQ (reference sequence). CDR3 DNA sequence: TGTGCCAGCAGCGCCCACCGGGACAGGGATACAGATACGCAGTATTTT. This translates into CASSAHRDRDTDTQYF. Based on the CDR3 plus reference TRBV7-9 and TRBJ2-3, the full variable domain is DTGVSQNPRHKITKRGQNVTFRCDPISEHNRLYWYRQTLGQGPEFLTYFQNEAQLEKSRLLSDRFSAERPKGSFSTLEIQRTEQGDSAMYLCASSAHRDRDTDTQYFGPGTRLTVL.

The chain recombines TRBV7-9 with TRBJ1-4; TRBD1 aligns across 9 bases. The CDR3 loop spans 16 amino acids. The trim removed 5 bases at V and 4 bases at J, leaving 8 bases unmatched. CDR1 is SEHNR, CDR2 FQNEAQ, per germline (reference sequence). The CDR3 protein is CASSLGQGIGNEKLFF. For the CDR3, the DNA is TGTGCCAGCAGCCTGGGACAGGGAATCGGTAATGAAAAACTGTTTTTT.